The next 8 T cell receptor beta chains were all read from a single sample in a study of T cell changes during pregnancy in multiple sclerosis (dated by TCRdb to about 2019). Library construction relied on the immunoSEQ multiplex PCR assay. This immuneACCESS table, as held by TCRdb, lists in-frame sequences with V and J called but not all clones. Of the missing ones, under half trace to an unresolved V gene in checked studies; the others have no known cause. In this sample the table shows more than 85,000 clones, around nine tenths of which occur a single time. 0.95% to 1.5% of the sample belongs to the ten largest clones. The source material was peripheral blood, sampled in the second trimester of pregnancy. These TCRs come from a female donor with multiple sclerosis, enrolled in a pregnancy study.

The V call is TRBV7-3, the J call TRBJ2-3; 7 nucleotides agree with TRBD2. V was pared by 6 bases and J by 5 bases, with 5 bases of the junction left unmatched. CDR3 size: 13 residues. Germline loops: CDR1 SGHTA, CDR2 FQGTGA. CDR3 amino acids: CASSPRGEDTQYF. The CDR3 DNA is TGTGCCAGCAGTCCCCGGGGGGAAGATACGCAGTATTTT.

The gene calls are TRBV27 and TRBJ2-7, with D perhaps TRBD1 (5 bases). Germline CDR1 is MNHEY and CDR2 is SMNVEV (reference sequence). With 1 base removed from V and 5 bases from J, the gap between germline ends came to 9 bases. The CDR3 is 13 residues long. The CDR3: CASSLWGRNEQYF. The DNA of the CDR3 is TGTGCCAGCAGTTTATGGGGCCGGAACGAGCAGTACTTC.

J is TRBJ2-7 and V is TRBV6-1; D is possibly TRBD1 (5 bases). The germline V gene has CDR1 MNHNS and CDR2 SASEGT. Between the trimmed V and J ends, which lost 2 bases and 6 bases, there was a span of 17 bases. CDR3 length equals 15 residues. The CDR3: CASSELARARGEQYF. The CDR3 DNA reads TGTGCCAGCAGTGAATTGGCCCGGGCTAGGGGCGAGCAGTACTTC.

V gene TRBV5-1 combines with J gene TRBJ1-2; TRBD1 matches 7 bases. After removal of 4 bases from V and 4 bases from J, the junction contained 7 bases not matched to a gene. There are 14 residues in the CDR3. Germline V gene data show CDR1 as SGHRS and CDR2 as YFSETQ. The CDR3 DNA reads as TGCGCCAGCAGCCCACCTGACAGGGCCTATGGCTACACCTTC. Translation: CASSPPDRAYGYTF.

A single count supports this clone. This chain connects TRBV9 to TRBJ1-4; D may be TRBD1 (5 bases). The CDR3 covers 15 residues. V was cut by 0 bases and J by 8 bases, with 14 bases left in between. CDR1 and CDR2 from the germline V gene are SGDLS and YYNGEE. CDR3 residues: CASSVGGGVGEKLFF. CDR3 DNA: TGTGCCAGCAGCGTAGGAGGAGGGGTGGGGGAAAAACTGTTTTTT.

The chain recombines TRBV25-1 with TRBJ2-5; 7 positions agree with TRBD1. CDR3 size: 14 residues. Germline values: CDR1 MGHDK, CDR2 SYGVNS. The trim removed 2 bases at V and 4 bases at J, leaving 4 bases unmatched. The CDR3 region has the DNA TGTGCCAGCAGTGAAGCCAGGGGGAGAGAGACCCAGTACTTC. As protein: CASSEARGRETQYF.

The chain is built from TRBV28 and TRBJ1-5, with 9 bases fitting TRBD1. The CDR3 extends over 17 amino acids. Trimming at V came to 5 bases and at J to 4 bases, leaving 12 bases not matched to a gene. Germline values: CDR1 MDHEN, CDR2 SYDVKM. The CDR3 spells CASSGSRDRAGNQPQHF. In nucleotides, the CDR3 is TGTGCCAGCAGTGGATCCCGGGACAGGGCAGGAAATCAGCCCCAGCATTTT. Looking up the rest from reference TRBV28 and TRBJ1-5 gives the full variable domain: DVKVTQSSRYLVKRTGEKVFLECVQDMDHENMFWYRQDPGLGLRLIYFSYDVKMKEKGDIPEGYSVSREKKERFSLILESASTNQTSMYLCASSGSRDRAGNQPQHFGDGTRLSIL.

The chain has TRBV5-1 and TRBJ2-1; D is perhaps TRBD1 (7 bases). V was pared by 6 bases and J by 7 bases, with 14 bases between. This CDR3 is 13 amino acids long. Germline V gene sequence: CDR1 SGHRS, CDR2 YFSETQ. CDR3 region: CASTSQGGNEQFF. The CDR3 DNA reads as TGCGCCAGCACCTCCCAGGGGGGTAATGAGCAGTTCTTC.